These 32 T cell receptor beta chains were sequenced from one sample in a study of shared clonotypes between healthy human individuals. Method: immunoSEQ multiplex PCR; TCRdb's copy keeps in-frame clones and lacks some. Of around 2,000,000 clones in the sample, 90% to 95% are singletons; the top ten hold more than 0.1%. Sequencing was performed on naive CD4+ T cells sorted from blood. This sample's subset: CD45RA+ positively selected. The receptors here all came from a man between 18 and 35 years old in good health.

In this sample, this clone turned up a few times. J is TRBJ1-6 and V is TRBV18, with 10 bases that match TRBD1. Germline V gene sequence: CDR1 KGHSH, CDR2 LQKENI. The ends lost 3 bases at V and 10 bases at J; junction bases unmatched: 0. CDR3 size: 13 residues. The CDR3 is CASSPDRGSPLHF. In DNA, the CDR3 is TGTGCCAGCTCACCGGACAGGGGGTCACCCCTCCACTTT.

This clone has just one count. The rearrangement uses TRBV10-1 and TRBJ1-1; D remains ambiguous. V shed 6 bases and J shed 0 bases, with 8 bases lying between them. The length of the CDR3 is 13 residues. Per the germline V gene, CDR1 is WNHNN and CDR2 is SYGVQD (reference sequence). This chain's CDR3 is CASRERLNTEAFF. DNA for the CDR3: TGCGCCAGCAGGGAGAGATTGAACACTGAAGCTTTCTTT.

The rearrangement uses TRBV6-6 and TRBJ1-2, with 9 bases fitting TRBD1. J gave up 4 bases and V 6 bases, and 9 bases lay outside the gene matches. Germline CDR1 and CDR2: MNHNY and SVGAGI (reference sequence). The CDR3 is 15 amino acids. The CDR3 loop is CASRDRGKLVYGYTF. DNA of the CDR3: TGTGCCAGCAGAGACAGGGGGAAGTTAGTCTATGGCTACACCTTC.

A note on this clone: Other DNA sequences from this sample encode an identical CDR3 as well. The rearrangement joins TRBV25-1 to TRBJ2-7; possibly TRBD1 for D (6 bases). This CDR3 has 14 amino acids. Trimming stripped 4 bases from V and 4 bases from J, with 14 bases between. CDR1 and CDR2 from the germline V gene are MGHDK and SYGVNS. Written as DNA, the CDR3 is TGTGCCAGCAGTGCCTTGCAGGGGCGGTACGAGCAGTACTTC. This translates into CASSALQGRYEQYF.

The V gene is TRBV20-1, the J gene TRBJ1-6; D is uncertain. CDR1 and CDR2 from the germline V gene are DFQATT and SNEGSKA (reference sequence). The CDR3 runs to 10 residues. The germline V and J ends were trimmed by 4 bases and 11 bases, with 6 bases remaining between them. The CDR3 here is CSAMEPPLHF. CDR3 in DNA: TGCAGTGCTATGGAGCCACCCCTCCACTTT.

The J gene is TRBJ2-1, the V gene TRBV7-8; 10 positions match TRBD2. This CDR3 region has 15 residues. Germline assignment: CDR1 SGHVS and CDR2 FQNEAQ. Trimming cost V 2 bases and J 3 bases; bases outside gene matches: 1. This CDR3 is CASSLLAGVYNEQFF. Here the CDR3 DNA reads TGTGCCAGCAGCTTACTAGCGGGGGTCTACAATGAGCAGTTCTTC.

This clone turned up a few times. Other DNA sequences from this sample encode an identical CDR3 as well. J is TRBJ1-1 and V is TRBV30; D unresolved. With 0 bases removed from V and 1 base from J, the gap between germline ends came to 6 bases. The CDR3 totals 13 residues. Germline V gene data show CDR1 as GTSNPN and CDR2 as SVGIG (reference sequence). CDR3 loop: CAWSVRGNTEAFF. The DNA for the CDR3 is TGTGCCTGGAGTGTACGGGGGAACACTGAAGCTTTCTTT.

The chain couples TRBV7-9 to TRBJ2-5; D might be TRBD2 (5 bases). CDR3 length: 14 residues. Per germline, CDR1 SEHNR and CDR2 FQNEAQ (reference sequence). Trimming took off 1 base at V and 2 bases at J, with 8 bases between the two ends. Here the CDR3 reads CASSLGSGQETQYF. DNA for the CDR3: TGTGCCAGCAGCTTAGGTTCGGGGCAAGAGACCCAGTACTTC.

This chain links TRBV28 with TRBJ2-5; the D gene could be TRBD1 or TRBD2 (5 bases each). Trimming pared 6 bases from V and 5 bases from J, leaving 19 bases between. Germline V lookup: CDR1 MDHEN, CDR2 SYDVKM. CDR3 length equals 15 residues. The CDR3 loop is CASSPGRRPGETQYF. CDR3 coding DNA: TGTGCCAGCAGCCCGGGACGCCGCCCGGGGGAGACCCAGTACTTC.

V is TRBV6-1 and J is TRBJ1-3; no firm D call. The CDR3 is made up of 16 amino acids. V lost 1 base and J lost 0, with 10 bases in between. The germline gives CDR1 MNHNS, CDR2 SASEGT. The CDR3 protein is CASSEVDWYSGNTIYF. CDR3 coding DNA: TGTGCCAGCAGTGAAGTCGACTGGTACTCTGGAAACACCATATATTTT.

The rearrangement uses TRBV6-1 and TRBJ1-2; no clear D gene. Germline V gives CDR1 MNHNS, CDR2 SASEGT. This CDR3 has 13 residues. V lost 6 bases and J 2 bases, leaving 10 bases between the germline ends. The CDR3 sequence is CASSSGVNYGYTF. Written as DNA, the CDR3 is TGTGCCAGCAGCTCGGGCGTGAACTATGGCTACACCTTC.

The rearrangement uses TRBV19 and TRBJ2-7; D unclear. There are 10 residues in the CDR3. V was shortened by 10 bases and J by 7 bases, with 11 bases between the two germline ends. Germline assignment: CDR1 LNHDA and CDR2 SQIVND (reference sequence). For the CDR3, the DNA is TGTGCCACCCAAGCGTGGGAGCAGTACTTC. Translated: CATQAWEQYF.

The chain's CDR3 is CASSRRTSEDTQYF. Here the CDR3 DNA reads TGTGCCAGCTCACGCAGGACTAGCGAAGATACGCAGTATTTT. The chain combines TRBV18 with TRBJ2-3, with 9 bases aligning to TRBD2. The CDR3 runs 14 residues. The J segment lost 5 bases and the V segment lost 4 bases, leaving 4 bases of the junction unmatched. Germline loops: CDR1 KGHSH, CDR2 LQKENI. The full variable domain, in which reference TRBV18 and TRBJ2-3 provide the parts outside the CDR3, is NAGVMQNPRHLVRRRGQEARLRCSPMKGHSHVYWYRQLPEEGLKFMVYLQKENIIDESGMPKERFSAEFPKEGPSILRIQQVVRGDSAAYFCASSRRTSEDTQYFGPGTRLTVL.

The chain joins TRBV2 to TRBJ1-2; D is perhaps TRBD1 (6 bases). The CDR3 runs 16 residues. The germline V gene has CDR1 SNHLY and CDR2 FYNNEI. Trimming left V 3 bases short and J 0 bases short, with 14 bases between. The CDR3 is CASSESRGGTNYGYTF. The CDR3 nucleotides read TGTGCCAGCAGTGAGTCTCGAGGGGGAACTAACTATGGCTACACCTTC.

The rearrangement uses TRBV5-1 and TRBJ2-5; D may match TRBD1 or TRBD2 (6 bases each). CDR1 SGHRS and CDR2 YFSETQ come from the germline V gene. This CDR3 spans 15 amino acids. Trimming shortened V by 4 bases and J by 5 bases, and 18 bases separated the two germline ends. CDR3 in DNA: TGCGCCAGCAGCCAGACTGGGGGGCCGGGTGAGACCCAGTACTTC. Translation gives CASSQTGGPGETQYF.

This clone was seen more than once but under ten times. The V gene is TRBV18, the J gene TRBJ2-5, with 7 nucleotides matching TRBD1. The J call may be in error: the DNA end matches TRBJ2-7 better. The CDR3 loop spans 15 amino acids. The germline gives CDR1 KGHSH, CDR2 LQKENI. This CDR3 reads CASSPSRQGPYEQYF. The CDR3 coding sequence is TGTGCCAGCTCACCATCGCGACAGGGACCCTACGAGCAGTACTTC.

The CDR3 region is CASSTTQGAKNIQYF. The CDR3 DNA is TGTGCCAGTAGTACTACCCAGGGTGCCAAAAACATTCAGTACTTC. The chain has TRBV19 and TRBJ2-4; TRBD1 is a possible D gene (5 bases). In germline, CDR1 is LNHDA, CDR2 SQIVND (reference sequence). This CDR3 is built from 15 residues. V was shortened by 4 bases and J by 1 base, with 11 bases between the two germline ends.

A word on this clone: Other DNA sequences in this specimen translate into the identical CDR3. The chain joins TRBV9 to TRBJ2-3, with D possibly called TRBD1 or TRBD2 (5 bases each). V was shortened by 0 bases and J by 3 bases, with 8 bases between the two germline ends. Germline loops: CDR1 SGDLS, CDR2 YYNGEE. The CDR3 totals 14 residues. As DNA, the CDR3 is TGTGCCAGCAGCGTAGCCAGGGAGACAGATACGCAGTATTTT. Amino acids: CASSVARETDTQYF.

Only a few counts were recorded for this clone. The rearrangement links TRBV18 to TRBJ1-5, with 10 bases fitting TRBD1. Germline assignment: CDR1 KGHSH and CDR2 LQKENI. The CDR3 runs to 15 residues. Unmatched junction bases numbered 5, after V lost 6 bases and J lost 3 bases. CDR3 in DNA: TGTGCCAGCTCGTCCGGGACAGGGGTCAATCAGCCCCAGCATTTT. This translates into CASSSGTGVNQPQHF.

The chain carries TRBV9 and TRBJ2-3; TRBD2 matches 8 bases. Germline V gene lookup returns CDR1 SGDLS and CDR2 YYNGEE. Trimming at V came to 0 bases and at J to 6 bases, leaving 9 bases not matched to a gene. The CDR3 length is 16 residues. The CDR3 region is CASSVGFSGETDTQYF. CDR3 DNA: TGTGCCAGCAGCGTAGGCTTTAGCGGGGAGACGGATACGCAGTATTTT.

The rearrangement joins TRBV25-1 to TRBJ1-3; maybe TRBD1 (6 bases). V lost 1 base and J 0 bases, leaving 13 bases between the germline ends. This CDR3 has 17 residues. CDR1 MGHDK and CDR2 SYGVNS come from the germline V gene. CDR3 loop: CASSEWGHLLSGNTIYF. The CDR3 DNA is TGTGCCAGCAGTGAATGGGGACACCTACTCTCTGGAAACACCATATATTTT.

V is TRBV19 and J is TRBJ1-5; D is perhaps TRBD1 (5 bases). Trimming stripped 5 bases from V and 3 bases from J, with 11 bases between. The CDR3 runs 14 residues. Germline-derived CDR1 and CDR2 are LNHDA and SQIVND (reference sequence). CDR3: CASSGGVFNQPQHF. The CDR3 region has the DNA TGTGCCAGTAGTGGGGGAGTATTCAATCAGCCCCAGCATTTT.

Regarding this clone: The sample holds other DNA sequences that translate to the same CDR3. The chain links TRBV7-9 to TRBJ2-5; D not certain. The CDR3 totals 12 residues. Germline CDR1 SEHNR, CDR2 FQNEAQ (reference sequence). V lost 5 bases and J 5 bases, leaving 9 bases between the germline ends. CDR3 sequence: CASSKLRETQYF. In DNA, the CDR3 is TGTGCCAGCAGCAAACTACGGGAGACCCAGTACTTC.

This chain's CDR3 is CASSQGAGLAGVGDTQYF. The CDR3 DNA is TGCGCCAGCAGCCAAGGCGCGGGACTAGCGGGAGTGGGAGATACGCAGTATTTT. This rearrangement joins TRBV4-3 to TRBJ2-3; 14 bases align to TRBD2. Looked up from germline, CDR1 is LGHNA and CDR2 is YSLEER. Germline trimming cut 1 base from V and 5 bases from J; bases unmatched to any gene: 8. This CDR3 is built from 18 residues.

This chain links TRBV6-5 with TRBJ2-1, with 12 bases that match TRBD2. Unmatched junction bases numbered 4, after V lost 6 bases and J lost 4 bases. The CDR3 covers 15 residues. Germline CDR1 and CDR2: MNHEY and SVGAGI. The CDR3 loop reads CASRGGLAGYNEQFF. Here the CDR3 DNA reads TGTGCCAGCAGGGGAGGACTAGCGGGATACAATGAGCAGTTCTTC.

J is TRBJ2-1 and V is TRBV4-3; 11 nucleotides align to TRBD2. Germline assignment: CDR1 LGHNA and CDR2 YSLEER. The ends lost 0 bases at V and 10 bases at J; junction bases unmatched: 5. CDR3 length equals 15 residues. CDR3 DNA: TGCGCCAGCAGCCAAGATCGGCTAGCGGGAGGAGAGCAGTTCTTC. Its protein is CASSQDRLAGGEQFF.

With regard to this clone: A much larger clone sits a single nucleotide away, making a read error possible. The same CDR3 can be traced to other DNA sequences in this sample. The chain links TRBV30 to TRBJ1-1, with a weak D call TRBD1 (5 bases). Germline loops: CDR1 GTSNPN, CDR2 SVGIG (reference sequence). Trimming removed 0 bases from V and 0 bases from J, with 11 bases in between. CDR3 length: 15 amino acids. The CDR3 nucleotides are TGTGCCTGGAGTGTACTGTCAGGGATGAACACTGAAGCTTTCTTT. Translation: CAWSVLSGMNTEAFF.

The chain has TRBV10-3 and TRBJ2-7; 11 bases match TRBD2. Germline V lookup: CDR1 ENHRY, CDR2 SYGVKD. V dropped 0 bases and J dropped 4; count of bases not matched to a gene: 8. The CDR3 is 17 amino acids. The CDR3 DNA reads as TGTGCCATCAGTGAGTCCCCCCGACTAGCGGGAAGTTACGAGCAGTACTTC. Protein: CAISESPRLAGSYEQYF.

The rearrangement joins TRBV4-3 to TRBJ1-2; 7 bases are a match to TRBD1. The V gene's germline CDR1 is LGHNA and CDR2 YSLEER. The V segment lost 0 bases and the J segment 4 bases; nucleotides outside the gene matches: 5. The CDR3 length is 15 residues. Here the CDR3 reads CASSQDIGTVYGYTF. CDR3 nucleotide sequence: TGCGCCAGCAGCCAAGATATCGGGACAGTCTATGGCTACACCTTC.

Concerning this clone itself: At the DNA level, this CDR3 is encoded by other sequences in the same sample as well. The chain recombines TRBV18 with TRBJ1-1; no firm D call. CDR1 KGHSH and CDR2 LQKENI come from the germline V gene. The CDR3 has 13 amino acids. Trimming cost V 2 bases and J 3 bases, with 7 bases left between them. The chain's CDR3 is CASSPSRDTEAFF. The CDR3 DNA is TGTGCCAGCTCACCATCTCGGGACACTGAAGCTTTCTTT. Using reference TRBV18 and TRBJ1-1 for the parts outside the CDR3, the full variable domain is NAGVMQNPRHLVRRRGQEARLRCSPMKGHSHVYWYRQLPEEGLKFMVYLQKENIIDESGMPKERFSAEFPKEGPSILRIQQVVRGDSAAYFCASSPSRDTEAFFGQGTRLTVV.

The V gene is TRBV5-6, the J gene TRBJ2-1, with TRBD1 matching over 8 bases. This CDR3 is built from 14 residues. The J segment lost 7 bases and the V segment lost 4 bases, leaving 7 bases of the junction unmatched. From germline, CDR1 is SGHDT and CDR2 YYEEEE. CDR3 sequence (DNA): TGTGCCAGCAGCATCCGGGACAGGTTGAATGAGCAGTTCTTC. This encodes CASSIRDRLNEQFF.

The chain uses TRBV6-5 and TRBJ1-2; possibly TRBD1 for D (5 bases). Trimming left V 8 bases short and J 2 bases short, with 9 bases between. Germline lookup yields CDR1 MNHEY and CDR2 SVGAGI. This CDR3 has 12 amino acids. The CDR3 DNA reads as TGTGCCAGCGAAACAGGAAACTATGGCTACACCTTC. Translated, it gives CASETGNYGYTF.